This T cell receptor beta chain was captured in a study of blood T cell repertoires in COVID-19. At the level of the study: Acute-phase and convalescent COVID-19 samples originated in the United States, Italy and Spain. Nucleic acid was either cDNA or gDNA, and it came from T cells, B-cell-depleted T cells, or PBMCs.

CDR1 MNHNS and CDR2 SASEGT come from the germline V gene. Trimming removed 2 bases from V and 6 bases from J, with 22 bases in between. The CDR3 is 17 amino acids. Per the authors' pipeline: Reference gene primer amplification gave nucleated cell count estimates. The protocol was immunoSEQ multiplex PCR, while the TCRdb copy is restricted to in-frame clones and leaves out a portion. V and J calls and clone size follow that table, whereas D and trimming were derived from the DNA. The sample has around 100,000 clones, 75% to 90% seen once; the top ten hold over 1.5%. The TCR comes from an elderly man with acute or convalescent COVID-19. The sample taken for sequencing was peripheral blood. The chain joins TRBV6-1 to TRBJ1-2; D gene unclear. The CDR3 coding sequence is TGTGCCAGCAGTGAACGAGAGAAGTGGGGAGTGGGCGATGGCTACACCTTC. Translated: CASSEREKWGVGDGYTF.